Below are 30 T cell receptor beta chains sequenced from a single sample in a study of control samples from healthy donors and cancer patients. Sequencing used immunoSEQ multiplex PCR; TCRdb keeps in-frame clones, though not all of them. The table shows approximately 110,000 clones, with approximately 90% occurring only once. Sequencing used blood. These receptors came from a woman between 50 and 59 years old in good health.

CDR3 amino acids: CASSLKGTSGRGAGELFF. The CDR3 DNA reads as TGTGCCAGCAGCTTGAAGGGGACTAGCGGGAGGGGGGCCGGGGAGCTGTTTTTT. The chain links TRBV7-2 to TRBJ2-2; the match to TRBD2 covers 16 bases. V shed 3 bases, J shed 6 bases, and the junction held 7 bases outside the gene matches. The CDR3 runs to 18 residues. Per germline, CDR1 SGHTA and CDR2 FQGNSA.

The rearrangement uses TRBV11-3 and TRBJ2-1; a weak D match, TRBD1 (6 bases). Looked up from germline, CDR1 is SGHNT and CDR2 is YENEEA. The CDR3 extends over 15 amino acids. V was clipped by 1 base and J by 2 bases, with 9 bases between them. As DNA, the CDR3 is TGTGCCAGCAGCTTAGGGGGGCTAGCCTACAATGAGCAGTTCTTC. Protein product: CASSLGGLAYNEQFF.

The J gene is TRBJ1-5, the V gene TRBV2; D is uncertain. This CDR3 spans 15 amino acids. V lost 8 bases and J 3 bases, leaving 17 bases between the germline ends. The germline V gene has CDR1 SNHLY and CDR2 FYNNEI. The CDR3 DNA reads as TGTGCCAGCCGTCAGGCCCCCGTCCCCAATCAGCCCCAGCATTTT. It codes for CASRQAPVPNQPQHF. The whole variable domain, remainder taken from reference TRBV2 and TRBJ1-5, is EPEVTQTPSHQVTQMGQEVILRCVPISNHLYFYWYRQILGQKVEFLVSFYNNEISEKSEIFDDQFSVERPDGSNFTLKIRSTKLEDSAMYFCASRQAPVPNQPQHFGDGTRLSIL.

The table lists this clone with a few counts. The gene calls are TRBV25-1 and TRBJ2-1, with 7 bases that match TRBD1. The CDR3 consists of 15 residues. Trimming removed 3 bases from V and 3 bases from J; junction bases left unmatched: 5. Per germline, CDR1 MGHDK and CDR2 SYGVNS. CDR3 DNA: TGTGCCAGCAGTGATATGGCAGGGGGCTACAATGAGCAGTTCTTC. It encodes CASSDMAGGYNEQFF.

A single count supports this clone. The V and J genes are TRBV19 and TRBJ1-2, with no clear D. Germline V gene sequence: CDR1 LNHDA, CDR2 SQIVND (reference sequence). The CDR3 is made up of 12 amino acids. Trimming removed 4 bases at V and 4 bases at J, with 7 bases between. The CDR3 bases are TGTGCCAGTAGTAGCAGAGCCTATGGCTACACCTTC. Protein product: CASSSRAYGYTF.

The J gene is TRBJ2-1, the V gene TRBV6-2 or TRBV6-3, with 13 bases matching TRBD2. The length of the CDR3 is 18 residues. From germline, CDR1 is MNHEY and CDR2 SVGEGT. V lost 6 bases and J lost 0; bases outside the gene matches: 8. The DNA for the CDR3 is TGTGCCAGCAGCCTAGGGACTAGCGGGAAGAGCTCCTACAATGAGCAGTTCTTC. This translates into CASSLGTSGKSSYNEQFF.

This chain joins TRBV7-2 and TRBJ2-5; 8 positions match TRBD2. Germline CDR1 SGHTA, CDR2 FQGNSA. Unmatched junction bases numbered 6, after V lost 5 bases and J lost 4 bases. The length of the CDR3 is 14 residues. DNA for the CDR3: TGTGCCAGCAGCCAAAGGACTAGCCTAGAGACCCAGTACTTC. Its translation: CASSQRTSLETQYF.

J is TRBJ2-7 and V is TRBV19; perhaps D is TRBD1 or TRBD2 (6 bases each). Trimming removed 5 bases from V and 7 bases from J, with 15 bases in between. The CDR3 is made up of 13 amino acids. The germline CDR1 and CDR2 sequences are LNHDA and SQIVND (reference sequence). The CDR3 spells CASSGLGGREQYF. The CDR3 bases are TGTGCCAGTAGTGGGCTAGGGGGGCGGGAGCAGTACTTC. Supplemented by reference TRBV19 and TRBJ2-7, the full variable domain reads DGGITQSPKYLFRKEGQNVTLSCEQNLNHDAMYWYRQDPGQGLRLIYYSQIVNDFQKGDIAEGYSVSREKKESFPLTVTSAQKNPTAFYLCASSGLGGREQYFGPGTRLTVT.

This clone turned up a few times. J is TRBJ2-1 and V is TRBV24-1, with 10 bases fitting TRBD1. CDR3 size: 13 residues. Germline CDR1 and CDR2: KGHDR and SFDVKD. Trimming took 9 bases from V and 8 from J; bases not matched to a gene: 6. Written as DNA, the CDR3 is TGTGCCACCGTAGGACAGGGGGGTTATGAGCAGTTCTTC. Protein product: CATVGQGGYEQFF.

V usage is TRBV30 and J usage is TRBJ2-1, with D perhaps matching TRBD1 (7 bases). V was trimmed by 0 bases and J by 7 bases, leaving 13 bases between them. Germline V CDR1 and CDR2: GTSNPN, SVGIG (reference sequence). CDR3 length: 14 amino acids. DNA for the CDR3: TGTGCCTGGAGTGTAGGAGGGGGCAGGAATGAGCAGTTCTTC. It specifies CAWSVGGGRNEQFF.

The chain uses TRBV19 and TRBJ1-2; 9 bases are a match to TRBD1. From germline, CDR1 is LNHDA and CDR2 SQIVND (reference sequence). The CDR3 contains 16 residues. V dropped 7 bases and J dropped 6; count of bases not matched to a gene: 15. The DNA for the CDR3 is TGTGCCAGTACCGCGCCGTCCCGGGACAGGGTTGATGGCTACACCTTC. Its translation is CASTAPSRDRVDGYTF.

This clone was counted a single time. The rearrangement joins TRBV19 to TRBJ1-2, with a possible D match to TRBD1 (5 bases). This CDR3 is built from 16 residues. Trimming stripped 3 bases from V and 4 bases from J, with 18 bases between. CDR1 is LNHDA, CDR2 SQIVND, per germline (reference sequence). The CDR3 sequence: CASSIGLGVQFYGYTF. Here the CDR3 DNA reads TGTGCCAGTAGTATCGGATTAGGGGTGCAGTTCTATGGCTACACCTTC.

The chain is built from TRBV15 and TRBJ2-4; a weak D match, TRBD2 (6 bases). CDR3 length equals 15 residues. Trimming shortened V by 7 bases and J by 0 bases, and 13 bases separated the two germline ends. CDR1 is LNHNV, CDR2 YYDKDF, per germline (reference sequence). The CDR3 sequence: CATTFGGEAKNIQYF. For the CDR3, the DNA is TGTGCCACCACCTTTGGCGGGGAAGCCAAAAACATTCAGTACTTC.

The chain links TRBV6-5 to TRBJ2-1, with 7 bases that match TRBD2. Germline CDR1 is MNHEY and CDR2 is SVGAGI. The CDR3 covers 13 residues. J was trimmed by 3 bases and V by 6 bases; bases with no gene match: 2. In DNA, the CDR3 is TGTGCCAGCAGGGCGGGAGTCTACAATGAGCAGTTCTTC. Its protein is CASRAGVYNEQFF.

CDR3 amino acids: CASSQDLRVSPIEQYF. The CDR3 DNA sequence: TGTGCCAGCAGCCAAGATCTCCGGGTCAGCCCCATCGAGCAGTACTTC. The V gene is TRBV4-2, the J gene TRBJ2-7; D call uncertain. V was trimmed by 0 bases and J by 6 bases, leaving 18 bases between them. The CDR3 loop spans 16 amino acids. Germline V lookup: CDR1 LGHNA, CDR2 YNFKEQ.

The CDR3 DNA reads TGTGCCAGCTCTCCCGGGCGTAGAGATACGCAGTATTTT. Protein product: CASSPGRRDTQYF. The rearrangement links TRBV18 to TRBJ2-3; D gene uncertain. The CDR3 totals 13 residues. Germline CDR1 is KGHSH and CDR2 is LQKENI. Between the trimmed V and J ends, which lost 6 bases and 5 bases, there was a span of 12 bases.

The CDR3 bases are TGCGCCAGCAGCTCGACAGGGGGCGATACCCTCCAGAACACTGAAGCTTTCTTT. The encoded protein is CASSSTGGDTLQNTEAFF. V and J are TRBV5-1 and TRBJ1-1; TRBD1 matches 10 bases. Germline CDR1 reads SGHRS; CDR2 reads YFSETQ. V lost 3 bases to trimming and J lost 1 base; unmatched junction nucleotides: 12. The length of the CDR3 is 18 residues.

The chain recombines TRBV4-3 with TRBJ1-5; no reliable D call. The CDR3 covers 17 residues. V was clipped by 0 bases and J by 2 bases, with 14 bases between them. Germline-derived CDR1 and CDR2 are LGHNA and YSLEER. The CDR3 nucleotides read TGCGCCAGCAGCCAAGATCTTGCATTCGTGGGCAATCAGCCCCAGCATTTT. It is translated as CASSQDLAFVGNQPQHF.

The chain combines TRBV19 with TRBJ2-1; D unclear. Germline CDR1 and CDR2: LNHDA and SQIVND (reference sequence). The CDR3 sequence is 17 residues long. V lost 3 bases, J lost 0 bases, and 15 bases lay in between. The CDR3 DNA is TGTGCCAGTAGTATTTCTTCTGGTTGGGGCTCCTACAATGAGCAGTTCTTC. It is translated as CASSISSGWGSYNEQFF. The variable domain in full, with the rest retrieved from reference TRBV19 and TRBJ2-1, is DGGITQSPKYLFRKEGQNVTLSCEQNLNHDAMYWYRQDPGQGLRLIYYSQIVNDFQKGDIAEGYSVSREKKESFPLTVTSAQKNPTAFYLCASSISSGWGSYNEQFFGPGTRLTVL.

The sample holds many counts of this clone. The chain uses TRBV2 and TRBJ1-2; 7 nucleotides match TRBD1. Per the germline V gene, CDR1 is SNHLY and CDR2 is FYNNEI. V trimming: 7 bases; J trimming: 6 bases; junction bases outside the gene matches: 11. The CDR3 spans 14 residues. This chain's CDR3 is CASTSAVQGNGYTF. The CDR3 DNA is TGTGCCAGCACTTCCGCGGTACAGGGGAATGGCTACACCTTC.

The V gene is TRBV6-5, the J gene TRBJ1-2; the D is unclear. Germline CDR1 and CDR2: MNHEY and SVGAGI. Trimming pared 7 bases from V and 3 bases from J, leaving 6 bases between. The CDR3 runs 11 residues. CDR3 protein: CASTGYYGYTF. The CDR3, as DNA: TGTGCCAGCACTGGGTACTATGGCTACACCTTC.

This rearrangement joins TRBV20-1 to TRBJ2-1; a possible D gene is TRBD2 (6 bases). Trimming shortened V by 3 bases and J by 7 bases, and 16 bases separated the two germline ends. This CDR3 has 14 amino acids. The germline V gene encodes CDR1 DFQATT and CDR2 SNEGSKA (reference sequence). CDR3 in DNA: TGCAGTGCTAGTTGGGACTCTAGGAGGAATGAGCAGTTCTTC. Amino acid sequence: CSASWDSRRNEQFF.

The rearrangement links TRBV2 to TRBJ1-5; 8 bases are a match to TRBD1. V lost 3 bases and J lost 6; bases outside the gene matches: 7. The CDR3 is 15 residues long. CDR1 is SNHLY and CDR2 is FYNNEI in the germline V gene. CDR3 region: CASSDQGASVQPQHF. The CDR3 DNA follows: TGTGCCAGCAGTGACCAGGGGGCGTCTGTTCAGCCCCAGCATTTT.

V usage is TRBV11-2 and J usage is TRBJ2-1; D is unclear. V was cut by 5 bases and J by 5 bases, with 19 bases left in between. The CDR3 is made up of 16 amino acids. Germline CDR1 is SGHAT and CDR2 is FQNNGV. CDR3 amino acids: CASSTWTDFPNNEQFF. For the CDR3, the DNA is TGTGCCAGCAGCACATGGACCGACTTCCCTAACAATGAGCAGTTCTTC.

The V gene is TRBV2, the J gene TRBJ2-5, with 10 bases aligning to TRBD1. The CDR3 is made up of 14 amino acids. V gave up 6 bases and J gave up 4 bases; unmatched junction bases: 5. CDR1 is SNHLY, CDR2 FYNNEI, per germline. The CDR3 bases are TGTGCCAGCAGAACGACAGGGGGCGGAGAGACCCAGTACTTC. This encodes CASRTTGGGETQYF.

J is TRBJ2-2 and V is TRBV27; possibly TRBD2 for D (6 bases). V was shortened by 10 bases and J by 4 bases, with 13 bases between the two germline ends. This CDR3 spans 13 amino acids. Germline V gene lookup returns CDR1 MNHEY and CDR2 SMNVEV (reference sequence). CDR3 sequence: CATRGITTGELFF. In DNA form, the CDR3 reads TGTGCCACCCGGGGGATTACCACCGGGGAGCTGTTTTTT.

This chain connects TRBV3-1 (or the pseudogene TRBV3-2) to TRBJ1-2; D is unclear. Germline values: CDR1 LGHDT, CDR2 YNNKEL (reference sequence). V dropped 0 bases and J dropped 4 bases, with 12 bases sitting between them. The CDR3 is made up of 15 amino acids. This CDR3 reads CASSQERAAVYGYTF. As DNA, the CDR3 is TGTGCCAGCAGCCAAGAACGAGCGGCAGTCTATGGCTACACCTTC.

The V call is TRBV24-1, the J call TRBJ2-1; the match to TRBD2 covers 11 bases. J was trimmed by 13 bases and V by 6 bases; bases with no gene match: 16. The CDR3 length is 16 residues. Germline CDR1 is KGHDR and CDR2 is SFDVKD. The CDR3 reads CATSSPASGRRSGQFF. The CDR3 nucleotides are TGTGCCACCAGTTCCCCCGCTAGCGGGAGGCGGTCGGGTCAGTTCTTC.

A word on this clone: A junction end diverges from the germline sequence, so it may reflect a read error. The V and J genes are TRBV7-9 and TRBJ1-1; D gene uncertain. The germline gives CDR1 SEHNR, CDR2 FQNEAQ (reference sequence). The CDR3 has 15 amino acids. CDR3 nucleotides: TGTGCCAGCAGCCTAGCCTCTTTGGGGAACACTGAAGCTTTCTTT. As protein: CASSLASLGNTEAFF.

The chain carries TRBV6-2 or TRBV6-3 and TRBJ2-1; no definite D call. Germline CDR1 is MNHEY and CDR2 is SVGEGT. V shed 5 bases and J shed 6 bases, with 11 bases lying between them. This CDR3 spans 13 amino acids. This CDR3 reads CASSVGLPNEQFF. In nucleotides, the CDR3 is TGTGCCAGCAGTGTGGGCTTGCCCAATGAGCAGTTCTTC.